The 24 T cell receptor beta chains below all came from one sample that was sequenced in a study of blood T cell repertoires in COVID-19. This table comes from immunoSEQ multiplex PCR, and its TCRdb copy is limited to in-frame clones, with some not included. The data hold just over 300,000 clones, with over 80% observed a single time. Sequences were obtained from PBMCs or T cells enriched from blood (not recorded which). These receptors all stem from a young woman who had recovered from COVID-19.

The chain is built from TRBV5-1 and TRBJ2-7; 7 bases line up with TRBD1. Germline V gene sequence: CDR1 SGHRS, CDR2 YFSETQ. The CDR3 is 15 residues long. Unmatched junction bases numbered 12, after V lost 7 bases and J lost 2 bases. DNA for the CDR3: TGCGCCAGCCAGGACCCCGGGACAGCAGCCTACGAGCAGTACTTC. This gives the protein CASQDPGTAAYEQYF.

This clone appeared a single time. CDR3 sequence: CASSLAFGQNTEAFF. The CDR3 DNA sequence: TGCGCCAGCAGCTTGGCCTTCGGACAGAACACTGAAGCTTTCTTT. V is TRBV5-1 and J is TRBJ1-1; D perhaps matches TRBD1 (5 bases). Looked up from germline, CDR1 is SGHRS and CDR2 is YFSETQ. This CDR3 comprises 15 residues. The V end lost 0 bases, the J end lost 1 base, and 10 bases lay between the germline ends.

DNA for the CDR3: TGTGCCAGCAACCTCCCCGAGGCGGGGGGGAGCACAGATACGCAGTATTTT. Translation gives CASNLPEAGGSTDTQYF. The chain joins TRBV7-9 to TRBJ2-3, with TRBD2 matching over 9 bases. This CDR3 has 17 amino acids. V dropped 7 bases and J dropped 0; count of bases not matched to a gene: 11. Germline lookup yields CDR1 SEHNR and CDR2 FQNEAQ (reference sequence).

This clone was recorded a few times. Other DNA sequences in this specimen translate into the identical CDR3. This chain connects TRBV27 to TRBJ1-2; 10 bases align to TRBD1. Germline CDR1 MNHEY, CDR2 SMNVEV (reference sequence). V was clipped by 2 bases and J by 4 bases; unmatched bases: 1. The CDR3 has 14 residues. In nucleotides, the CDR3 is TGTGCCAGCAGTTTAAGGGACAGGGGCTATGGCTACACCTTC. Protein product: CASSLRDRGYGYTF.

The J gene is TRBJ2-3, the V gene TRBV7-6, with 11 bases matching TRBD2. V was pared by 2 bases and J by 2 bases, with 3 bases of the junction left unmatched. The CDR3 is 16 amino acids. Per germline, CDR1 SGHVS and CDR2 FNYEAQ. Written as DNA, the CDR3 is TGTGCCAGCAGCTTAAGGACTAGCGGGTCCACAGATACGCAGTATTTT. Amino acids: CASSLRTSGSTDTQYF.

The chain joins TRBV5-1 to TRBJ2-5; TRBD2 aligns across 11 bases. Germline loops: CDR1 SGHRS, CDR2 YFSETQ. Trimming at V came to 3 bases and at J to 0 bases, leaving 4 bases not matched to a gene. This CDR3 spans 16 amino acids. This chain's CDR3 is CASSSLSGGDQETQYF. CDR3 in DNA: TGCGCCAGCAGCTCCCTTAGCGGGGGGGACCAAGAGACCCAGTACTTC. Supplemented by reference TRBV5-1 and TRBJ2-5, the full variable domain reads KAGVTQTPRYLIKTRGQQVTLSCSPISGHRSVSWYQQTPGQGLQFLFEYFSETQRNKGNFPGRFSGRQFSNSRSEMNVSTLELGDSALYLCASSSLSGGDQETQYFGPGTRLLVL.

The chain uses TRBV5-4 and TRBJ2-7; tentative D call: TRBD1 (5 bases). This CDR3 is 14 amino acids long. V lost 6 bases and J 2 bases, leaving 15 bases between the germline ends. Germline V lookup: CDR1 SGHNT, CDR2 YYREEE (reference sequence). The CDR3 nucleotides are TGTGCCAGCACCCAATCAGGGTTTCCCTACGAGCAGTACTTC. Protein: CASTQSGFPYEQYF.

In its sample, this clone was seen once. V gene TRBV7-3 combines with J gene TRBJ1-3; 7 positions agree with TRBD1. V lost 5 bases and J lost 0; bases outside the gene matches: 4. CDR1 and CDR2 (germline): SGHTA, FQGTGA. The CDR3 sequence is 15 residues long. The DNA of the CDR3 is TGTGCCAGCAGCCCTGGACAGGCCTCTGGAAACACCATATATTTT. It translates to CASSPGQASGNTIYF. The full variable domain, with the rest looked up from reference TRBV7-3 and TRBJ1-3, is GAGVSQTPSNKVTEKGKYVELRCDPISGHTALYWYRQSLGQGPEFLIYFQGTGAADDSGLPNDRFFAVRPEGSVSTLKIQRTERGDSAVYLCASSPGQASGNTIYFGEGSWLTVV.

The CDR3 DNA is TGTGCCAGCAGCTTGGGCGGGACCGGAGAAGCTTTCTTT. This gives the protein CASSLGGTGEAFF. This chain uses TRBV5-4 with TRBJ1-1; a weak D match, TRBD1 (5 bases). V was pared by 0 bases and J by 8 bases, with 11 bases between. Germline loops: CDR1 SGHNT, CDR2 YYREEE (reference sequence). The CDR3 consists of 13 residues.

The chain carries TRBV7-6 and TRBJ2-7; 8 bases fit TRBD2. J gave up 3 bases and V 1 base, and 5 bases lay outside the gene matches. The CDR3 consists of 15 residues. Germline V lookup: CDR1 SGHVS, CDR2 FNYEAQ. This CDR3 is CASSLVAGGRYEQYF. In nucleotides, the CDR3 is TGTGCCAGCAGCTTAGTTGCGGGAGGCCGCTACGAGCAGTACTTC.

The rearrangement uses TRBV4-1 and TRBJ1-5, with D perhaps TRBD1 (5 bases). V lost 2 bases, J lost 2 bases, and 13 bases lay in between. In germline, CDR1 is MGHRA, CDR2 YSYEKL. This CDR3 comprises 16 residues. In DNA, the CDR3 is TGCGCCAGCAGCCAAAGTCCGGGGGAGGGCAATCAGCCCCAGCATTTT. It specifies CASSQSPGEGNQPQHF.

V gene TRBV5-6 combines with J gene TRBJ1-3; the D gene is possibly TRBD1 (5 bases). Germline-derived CDR1 and CDR2 are SGHDT and YYEEEE. Trimming shortened V by 4 bases and J by 2 bases, and 13 bases separated the two germline ends. The CDR3 length is 15 residues. CDR3 residues: CASSPTGGTGNTIYF. The CDR3 region has the DNA TGTGCCAGCAGCCCTACCGGGGGGACTGGAAACACCATATATTTT.

This chain connects TRBV11-2 to TRBJ2-7; D is uncertain. Trimming cost V 1 base and J 0 bases, with 7 bases left between them. There are 14 residues in the CDR3. Looked up from germline, CDR1 is SGHAT and CDR2 is FQNNGV. The chain's CDR3 is CASSLGPDSYEQYF. CDR3 sequence (DNA): TGTGCCAGCAGCTTAGGTCCAGACTCCTACGAGCAGTACTTC.

This clone showed up just a few times. The chain uses TRBV30 and TRBJ1-4, with D uncertain. Per the germline V gene, CDR1 is GTSNPN and CDR2 is SVGIG (reference sequence). The CDR3 is 14 amino acids. V was pared by 4 bases and J by 4 bases, with 13 bases between. CDR3 residues: CAWKPHSINEKLFF. The DNA for the CDR3 is TGTGCCTGGAAGCCCCATTCGATTAATGAAAAACTGTTTTTT.

CDR3 amino acids: CASRVGQGWNTEAFF. CDR3 bases: TGTGCCAGCAGGGTGGGACAGGGTTGGAACACTGAAGCTTTCTTT. The chain is built from TRBV25-1 and TRBJ1-1, with 9 bases aligning to TRBD1. This CDR3 contains 15 residues. The trim removed 6 bases at V and 1 base at J, leaving 6 bases unmatched. Germline V gives CDR1 MGHDK, CDR2 SYGVNS.

The chain couples TRBV28 to TRBJ2-3, with 11 nucleotides matching TRBD2. CDR1 and CDR2 from the germline V gene are MDHEN and SYDVKM. This CDR3 is 14 amino acids long. J gave up 4 bases and V 7 bases, and 4 bases lay outside the gene matches. The CDR3 sequence is CASTLAGGSDTQYF. The CDR3 bases are TGTGCCAGCACGCTAGCGGGGGGATCAGATACGCAGTATTTT.

In its sample, this clone was seen many times. V is TRBV29-1 and J is TRBJ2-7; 12 positions agree with TRBD1. The CDR3 covers 15 residues. V lost 1 base to trimming and J lost 3 bases; unmatched junction nucleotides: 4. CDR1 and CDR2 (germline): SQVTM, ANQGSEA. The CDR3 bases are TGCAGCGTTGAAGTGGGACAGGGGGCCGTCTACGAGCAGTACTTC. Its translation is CSVEVGQGAVYEQYF.

The V and J genes are TRBV6-2 or TRBV6-3 and TRBJ2-7, with D possibly TRBD2 on 5 matching bases. CDR3 length: 15 amino acids. From germline, CDR1 is MNHEY and CDR2 SVGEGT. V was trimmed by 4 bases and J by 3 bases, leaving 16 bases between them. CDR3 sequence: CASSSLERTGYEQYF. CDR3 nucleotide sequence: TGTGCCAGCAGTTCCCTCGAAAGGACTGGCTACGAGCAGTACTTC.

The chain recombines TRBV3-1 (or the pseudogene TRBV3-2) with TRBJ1-1; no reliable D call. The CDR3 sequence is 16 residues long. V was shortened by 0 bases and J by 0 bases, with 11 bases between the two germline ends. Looked up from germline, CDR1 is LGHDT and CDR2 is YNNKEL (reference sequence). The CDR3 loop is CASSQDLATMNTEAFF. The CDR3 bases are TGTGCCAGCAGCCAAGATTTAGCCACGATGAACACTGAAGCTTTCTTT.

The CDR3 coding sequence is TGTGCCAGCAGCTCTCCGGGATTCAATCAGCCCCAGCATTTT. The encoded protein is CASSSPGFNQPQHF. The J gene is TRBJ1-5, the V gene TRBV7-9; D ambiguous. Between the trimmed V and J ends, which lost 4 bases and 3 bases, there was a span of 10 bases. There are 14 residues in the CDR3. Germline values: CDR1 SEHNR, CDR2 FQNEAQ (reference sequence).

Concerning this clone itself: Other DNA sequences from this sample encode an identical CDR3 as well. CDR3 DNA sequence: TGTGCCAGCAGTACACAGGGGTATGGCTACACCTTC. Its protein is CASSTQGYGYTF. The V and J genes are TRBV28 and TRBJ1-2; 7 bases align to TRBD1. The ends lost 5 bases at V and 5 bases at J; junction bases unmatched: 2. Looked up from germline, CDR1 is MDHEN and CDR2 is SYDVKM. This CDR3 comprises 12 residues.

V is TRBV14 and J is TRBJ1-4; no firm D call. CDR3 length: 14 residues. V was pared by 1 base and J by 8 bases, with 11 bases between. The germline CDR1 and CDR2 sequences are SGHDN and FVKESK. The CDR3 coding sequence is TGTGCCAGCAGCCAAGGCGGGTTTGGCGAAAAACTGTTTTTT. Protein product: CASSQGGFGEKLFF. The full variable domain, completed using reference TRBV14 and TRBJ1-4, is EAGVTQFPSHSVIEKGQTVTLRCDPISGHDNLYWYRRVMGKEIKFLLHFVKESKQDESGMPNNRFLAERTGGTYSTLKVQPAELEDSGVYFCASSQGGFGEKLFFGSGTQLSVL.

The chain links TRBV28 to TRBJ2-1; tentative D call: TRBD1 (6 bases). Trimming took off 6 bases at V and 4 bases at J, with 10 bases between the two ends. Germline V gene data show CDR1 as MDHEN and CDR2 as SYDVKM. This CDR3 is built from 13 residues. The CDR3 DNA is TGTGCCAGCAGACGGACAGAGTACAATGAGCAGTTCTTC. Translation gives CASRRTEYNEQFF.

The J gene is TRBJ1-1, the V gene TRBV5-4; no firm D call. Germline V gene lookup returns CDR1 SGHNT and CDR2 YYREEE (reference sequence). Trimming shortened V by 0 bases and J by 6 bases, and 12 bases separated the two germline ends. The CDR3 is 14 amino acids. CDR3 sequence (DNA): TGTGCCAGCAGCTTGGAAACGGGTCCGGCTGAAGCTTTCTTT. Translated: CASSLETGPAEAFF. Filled out from reference TRBV5-4 and TRBJ1-1, the complete variable domain reads ETGVTQSPTHLIKTRGQQVTLRCSSQSGHNTVSWYQQALGQGPQFIFQYYREEENGRGNFPPRFSGLQFPNYSSELNVNALELDDSALYLCASSLETGPAEAFFGQGTRLTVV.